This T cell receptor (beta chain) comes out of a study of somatic mutations in cytotoxic T cells in rheumatoid arthritis. Study background: Patient blood (around 30 ml EDTA) was collected right after diagnosis, preceding any treatment.

Positively selected by magnetic beads, CD4+ and CD8+ cells were purity-checked by flow cytometry. Points on this clone: Its antigen is still unknown.

Here immunoSEQ multiplex PCR was the method, and the copy in TCRdb shows in-frame clones only, minus some. The sample has about 19,000 clones, about 80% seen once. The CDR3 has 12 residues. Trimming removed 6 bases at V and 7 bases at J, with 10 bases between. Germline CDR1 and CDR2: SEHNR and FQNEAQ (reference sequence). Study-wide results and caveats: Rheumatoid arthritis patients showed slight TRBV07 underrepresentation, and this was not adjusted for multiple comparisons.

Input material: CD8+ T cells sorted from blood. The sequence derives from an adult with rheumatoid arthritis. The chain combines TRBV7-9 with TRBJ1-5, with D perhaps matching TRBD1 (6 bases). CDR3: CASSRQAQPQHF. The CDR3 DNA follows: TGTGCCAGCAGTCGACAGGCGCAGCCCCAGCATTTT.